Presented here are 19 T cell receptor beta chains from one specimen sequenced in a study of blood T cell repertoires in COVID-19. The table came from immunoSEQ multiplex PCR; TCRdb's copy has only in-frame clones and leaves some out. Here the sample spans around 700,000 clones, 90% being singletons. Sample: peripheral blood. These receptors all come from a woman between 18 and 29 years old with acute or convalescent COVID-19.

This chain uses TRBV6-5 with TRBJ1-5; 7 bases are a match to TRBD1. Germline CDR1 MNHEY, CDR2 SVGAGI. Trimming cost V 6 bases and J 5 bases; bases outside gene matches: 7. The CDR3 length is 14 residues. The CDR3 nucleotides read TGTGCCAGCAGACCGACAGGGCGCGATCAGCCCCAGCATTTT. Encoded protein: CASRPTGRDQPQHF.

The gene calls are TRBV10-3 and TRBJ2-7, with D perhaps TRBD2 (5 bases). V gave up 3 bases and J gave up 7 bases, with 13 bases separating them. Germline CDR1 and CDR2: ENHRY and SYGVKD. The CDR3 is 13 residues long. CDR3 sequence reads: CAISERDLWEQYF. CDR3 nucleotide sequence: TGTGCCATCAGTGAACGGGATCTTTGGGAGCAGTACTTC.

V gene TRBV6-1 combines with J gene TRBJ2-2, with 9 bases fitting TRBD1. There are 16 residues in the CDR3. Trimming removed 4 bases from V and 3 bases from J; junction bases left unmatched: 6. CDR1 is MNHNS, CDR2 SASEGT, per germline. DNA of the CDR3: TGTGCCAGCAGTGGCCGGGACAGGGTATACACCGGGGAGCTGTTTTTT. Its translation is CASSGRDRVYTGELFF.

The V call is TRBV19, the J call TRBJ1-6; 7 bases align to TRBD1. This CDR3 has 15 residues. CDR1 and CDR2 (germline): LNHDA, SQIVND (reference sequence). Unmatched junction bases numbered 6, after V lost 5 bases and J lost 5 bases. DNA for the CDR3: TGTGCCAGTAGTGATTCCGGGACAGATAATTCACCCCTCCACTTT. This gives the protein CASSDSGTDNSPLHF.

The chain uses TRBV3-1 (or the pseudogene TRBV3-2) and TRBJ1-6; possibly TRBD1 for D (6 bases). Trimming pared 5 bases from V and 9 bases from J, leaving 20 bases between. Germline-derived CDR1 and CDR2 are LGHDT and YNNKEL (reference sequence). The CDR3 has 16 amino acids. DNA of the CDR3: TGTGCCAGCAGCTTCTTACAGGGAGCTAATGGTTCACCCCTCCACTTT. Its protein is CASSFLQGANGSPLHF.

The genes are TRBV6-1 and TRBJ1-1; D is uncertain. V was shortened by 2 bases and J by 12 bases, with 13 bases between the two germline ends. CDR3 length: 12 residues. Looked up from germline, CDR1 is MNHNS and CDR2 is SASEGT. CDR3 coding DNA: TGTGCCAGCAGTGAAATGGCCACGTCAACTTTCTTT. This encodes CASSEMATSTFF.

There are a few counts of this clone. This rearrangement joins TRBV18 to TRBJ1-1; D is uncertain. The CDR3 runs 15 residues. CDR1 and CDR2 from the germline V gene are KGHSH and LQKENI. V dropped 4 bases and J dropped 2 bases, with 14 bases sitting between them. The CDR3 sequence is CASSLLARGNTEAFF. As DNA, the CDR3 is TGTGCCAGCTCACTACTGGCACGAGGTAACACTGAAGCTTTCTTT.

This sequence joins TRBV6-5 and TRBJ1-4; 7 bases agree with TRBD1. The germline CDR1 and CDR2 sequences are MNHEY and SVGAGI. The CDR3 totals 15 residues. V dropped 6 bases and J dropped 0; count of bases not matched to a gene: 4. CDR3 protein: CASSVDRTTNEKLFF. CDR3 in DNA: TGTGCCAGCAGCGTGGACAGGACAACTAATGAAAAACTGTTTTTT.

The V and J genes are TRBV7-2 and TRBJ2-5, with no clear D. The CDR3 runs 13 residues. Germline V gives CDR1 SGHTA, CDR2 FQGNSA. V gave up 2 bases and J gave up 5 bases, with 9 bases separating them. The CDR3 protein is CASSLMGRETQYF. DNA of the CDR3: TGTGCCAGCAGCTTAATGGGCCGGGAGACCCAGTACTTC. The full variable domain, its missing parts supplied by reference TRBV7-2 and TRBJ2-5, is GAGVSQSPSNKVTEKGKDVELRCDPISGHTALYWYRQSLGQGLEFLIYFQGNSAPDKSGLPSDRFSAERTGGSVSTLTIQRTQQEDSAVYLCASSLMGRETQYFGPGTRLLVL.

The chain combines TRBV12-3 or TRBV12-4 with TRBJ1-3; perhaps TRBD1 as D (5 bases). CDR3 length: 13 amino acids. The V gene lost 6 bases and the J gene lost 4 bases, with 10 bases spanning the gap. The DNA for the CDR3 is TGTGCCAGCAGGCCAGGGTTAGGAAACACCATATATTTT. Encoded protein: CASRPGLGNTIYF.

The chain carries TRBV27 and TRBJ1-2; 8 nucleotides agree with TRBD1. This CDR3 comprises 14 residues. V shed 0 bases, J shed 4 bases, and the junction held 1 base outside the gene matches. The germline CDR1 and CDR2 sequences are MNHEY and SMNVEV (reference sequence). CDR3 bases: TGTGCCAGCAGTTTATCCAGGGGGCGCTATGGCTACACCTTC. Amino acids: CASSLSRGRYGYTF.

The chain employs TRBV2 and TRBJ1-5; 8 bases fit TRBD1. The CDR3 consists of 15 residues. CDR1 is SNHLY and CDR2 is FYNNEI in the germline V gene. The ends lost 8 bases at V and 0 bases at J; junction bases unmatched: 6. In DNA form, the CDR3 reads TGTGCCAGCGGGGGGGGACAGGCTAGCAATCAGCCCCAGCATTTT. Translating gives CASGGGQASNQPQHF.

The rearrangement links TRBV30 to TRBJ1-1; 9 positions agree with TRBD1. CDR3 length: 14 residues. Germline V gene lookup returns CDR1 GTSNPN and CDR2 SVGIG (reference sequence). V shed 4 bases and J 1 base; nucleotides not matched to a gene: 4. CDR3 sequence reads: CAWNPGQGNTEAFF. CDR3 coding DNA: TGTGCCTGGAATCCGGGACAGGGGAACACTGAAGCTTTCTTT.

The chain carries TRBV27 and TRBJ2-7; 9 bases match TRBD2. Germline CDR1 and CDR2: MNHEY and SMNVEV (reference sequence). Trimming at V came to 5 bases and at J to 7 bases, leaving 6 bases not matched to a gene. This CDR3 region has 13 residues. The CDR3 here is CASSQTSGSEQYF. In nucleotides, the CDR3 is TGTGCCAGCAGTCAGACTAGCGGTAGTGAGCAGTACTTC.

The chain employs TRBV12-5 and TRBJ1-1, with D uncertain. This CDR3 is built from 14 residues. The V end was cut by 5 bases, the J end by 3 bases, with 13 bases between. CDR1 is LGHNT, CDR2 FRNRAP, per germline. CDR3 amino acids: CASGTSLRDTEAFF. CDR3 DNA: TGTGCTAGTGGTACCTCCCTGAGGGACACTGAAGCTTTCTTT.

The rearrangement links TRBV6-5 to TRBJ1-6, with 7 positions matching TRBD1. Germline loops: CDR1 MNHEY, CDR2 SVGAGI. The CDR3 covers 14 residues. V lost 5 bases to trimming and J lost 4 bases; unmatched junction nucleotides: 2. The CDR3 sequence is CASSPGQYNSPLHF. CDR3 DNA sequence: TGTGCCAGCAGTCCGGGACAGTATAATTCACCCCTCCACTTT.

The chain couples TRBV7-2 to TRBJ1-2; 7 bases are shared with TRBD1. V lost 8 bases to trimming and J lost 4 bases; unmatched junction nucleotides: 7. Germline V CDR1 and CDR2: SGHTA, FQGNSA. This CDR3 has 13 amino acids. CDR3 DNA sequence: TGTGCCAGCCGCGGGGACAGTCCCTATGGCTACACCTTC. This encodes CASRGDSPYGYTF.

The J gene is TRBJ2-5, the V gene TRBV6-5, with D possibly matching TRBD2 (7 bases). The CDR3 has 15 amino acids. Trimming shortened V by 6 bases and J by 2 bases, and 16 bases separated the two germline ends. Germline lookup yields CDR1 MNHEY and CDR2 SVGAGI. CDR3 nucleotide sequence: TGTGCCAGCAGAATAGGGGGGGGGTCACAAGAGACCCAGTACTTC. Protein: CASRIGGGSQETQYF.

The rearrangement joins TRBV10-2 to TRBJ1-3; D is unclear. The CDR3 is 13 amino acids. V was pared by 8 bases and J by 1 base, with 9 bases between. Germline V gene lookup returns CDR1 WSHSY and CDR2 SAAADI. The CDR3 protein is CASSLYSGNTIYF. The CDR3, as DNA: TGCGCCAGCTCCCTCTATTCTGGAAACACCATATATTTT.